A selection of T cell receptor beta chains follows, all from one sample in a study of vaccination and CD4 T cells after COVID-19. Antigens of these TCRs are unknown. Via MiXCR, TCRdb re-called the PCR reads, giving one row per CDR3 protein. The sample contains around 19,000 distinct CDR3 sequences, 35% to 55% of which appear only once. Sequences were obtained from CD4+ T cells from blood, cultured in vitro. These receptors were taken from a human donor who had recovered from COVID-19. Each CDR3 is given without its conserved first and last residue. Expanded clones get a size class; other rows say once, few or many, or leave the size out.

J gene	clone size	V gene	CDR3 protein
TRBJ2-1	.	TRBV19	ASRDGWTEQF
TRBJ2-7	few	TRBV7-9	ASRPSSGSEQY
TRBJ2-7	.	TRBV18	ASSFSGGLSYEQY
TRBJ1-5	few	TRBV19	ASSRDDQPQH
TRBJ2-7	large	TRBV12-3/TRBV12-4	ASSLGRLGEQY
TRBJ1-5	few	TRBV20-1	SASLASGSLLLQPQH
TRBJ2-3	.	TRBV7-2	ASSFPVGGPDTQY
TRBJ1-6	few	TRBV5-1	ASSLSGGLKSPLH
TRBJ2-3	.	TRBV19	ASSISVPLSTQY
TRBJ2-3	.	TRBV29-1	SVQGASGRGSDTQY
TRBJ2-3	.	TRBV7-6	ASSRYLLAGADTQY
TRBJ2-1	.	TRBV18	ASSPPGNSYNEQF
TRBJ2-6	.	TRBV9	ASSVQGVLFSGANVLT
TRBJ1-5	.	TRBV19	ASSIEGGGNQPQH
TRBJ2-1	.	TRBV24-1	ATSDLGSGRAGNEQF
TRBJ1-3	.	TRBV5-1	ASSLAGNGNTIY
TRBJ2-1	.	TRBV7-7	ASSLGSGSGNEQF
TRBJ2-1	.	TRBV5-1	ASSLVLAGEQF
TRBJ2-5	.	TRBV20-1	SARDLRLQETQY